One and the same sample provided the 13 T cell receptor beta chains below, sequenced in a study of beta chain features in type 1 diabetes. cDNA synthesis used the whole RNA isolate, giving expressed TCRB sequences. Sequenced by immunoSEQ multiplex PCR; TCRdb stores in-frame clones only, minus some. The repertoire includes fewer than 65,000 clones, around three fifths of them detected once, and about 2% sits in the top ten. The sample comprised Tregs from blood. The source is a woman under 30 in good health.

The V gene is TRBV2, the J gene TRBJ2-5; 8 positions agree with TRBD2. With V trimmed by 0 bases and J by 3 bases, 3 bases remained unmatched. The germline V gene encodes CDR1 SNHLY and CDR2 FYNNEI. The CDR3 loop spans 15 amino acids. The DNA for the CDR3 is TGTGCCAGCAGTGAAGCTAGTAGCGGGAAAGAGACCCAGTACTTC. It is translated as CASSEASSGKETQYF. The entire variable domain, with the rest obtained from reference TRBV2 and TRBJ2-5, is as follows: EPEVTQTPSHQVTQMGQEVILRCVPISNHLYFYWYRQILGQKVEFLVSFYNNEISEKSEIFDDQFSVERPDGSNFTLKIRSTKLEDSAMYFCASSEASSGKETQYFGPGTRLLVL.

The genes are TRBV11-2 and TRBJ2-7; tentatively, D is TRBD1 (5 bases). Germline-derived CDR1 and CDR2 are SGHAT and FQNNGV. The CDR3 sequence is 13 residues long. V lost 3 bases and J 1 base, leaving 7 bases between the germline ends. In DNA form, the CDR3 reads TGTGCCAGCAGCTTCACAGGATCCTACGAGCAGTACTTC. Protein sequence: CASSFTGSYEQYF. Combining the CDR3 with reference TRBV11-2 and TRBJ2-7 gives the whole variable domain EAGVAQSPRYKIIEKRQSVAFWCNPISGHATLYWYQQILGQGPKLLIQFQNNGVVDDSQLPKDRFSAERLKGVDSTLKIQPAKLEDSAVYLCASSFTGSYEQYFGPGTRLTVT.

This chain joins TRBV11-2 and TRBJ2-5; D is undetermined. CDR1 and CDR2 from the germline V gene are SGHAT and FQNNGV. Trimming took off 5 bases at V and 3 bases at J, with 13 bases between the two ends. CDR3 length equals 14 residues. The CDR3 region is CASSNLLGEETQYF. In DNA form, the CDR3 reads TGTGCCAGCAGCAACCTTCTAGGTGAAGAGACCCAGTACTTC.

This clone was counted between two and nine times. The chain employs TRBV10-3 and TRBJ1-4; no definite D call. The germline gives CDR1 ENHRY, CDR2 SYGVKD. This CDR3 has 16 amino acids. V was clipped by 0 bases and J by 2 bases, with 10 bases between them. In nucleotides, the CDR3 is TGTGCCATCAGTGAGTCGGTGAGAGCCACTAATGAAAAACTGTTTTTT. This gives the protein CAISESVRATNEKLFF.

V gene TRBV30 combines with J gene TRBJ2-2; 7 nucleotides align to TRBD1. V was clipped by 1 base and J by 3 bases; unmatched bases: 11. The germline gives CDR1 GTSNPN, CDR2 SVGIG (reference sequence). The CDR3 has 17 residues. Written as DNA, the CDR3 is TGTGCCTGGAGTGGACGGGGCCAGGGGGAATACACCGGGGAGCTGTTTTTT. Its protein product is CAWSGRGQGEYTGELFF. Full variable domain (outside the CDR3, taken from reference TRBV30 and TRBJ2-2): SQTIHQWPATLVQPVGSPLSLECTVEGTSNPNLYWYRQAAGRGLQLLFYSVGIGQISSEVPQNLSASRPQDRQFILSSKKLLLSDSGFYLCAWSGRGQGEYTGELFFGEGSRLTVL.

This clone was counted only a few times. The chain joins TRBV5-5 to TRBJ2-7; no clear D gene. The CDR3 sequence is 13 residues long. The germline V gene has CDR1 SGHKS and CDR2 YYEKEE (reference sequence). The V end was cut by 1 base, the J end by 1 base, with 6 bases between. The CDR3 reads CASSLLQSYEQYF. In DNA, the CDR3 is TGTGCCAGCAGCTTGCTACAGTCCTACGAGCAGTACTTC.

This chain uses TRBV5-4 with TRBJ2-3; 7 nucleotides line up with TRBD2. Unmatched junction bases numbered 12, after V lost 1 base and J lost 1 base. Germline V gene sequence: CDR1 SGHNT, CDR2 YYREEE (reference sequence). The CDR3 contains 18 residues. The CDR3 DNA follows: TGTGCCAGCAGCTTGCTAACTAGCGCCATCGGGGGCACAGATACGCAGTATTTT. Protein product: CASSLLTSAIGGTDTQYF.

This clone turned up a few times. This chain connects TRBV7-8 to TRBJ2-4; the match to TRBD1 covers 12 bases. The CDR3 runs to 19 residues. V trimming: 5 bases; J trimming: 1 base; junction bases outside the gene matches: 12. The V gene's germline CDR1 is SGHVS and CDR2 FQNEAQ. The CDR3 region has the DNA TGTGCCAGCAGCACCCGCCCGGGACAGGGGGCATTCGCCAAAAACATTCAGTACTTC. It translates to CASSTRPGQGAFAKNIQYF.

As to this clone: The junction shows a germline mismatch at one end, possibly a read error. V usage is TRBV2 and J usage is TRBJ2-7; D is unresolved. This CDR3 spans 11 amino acids. Germline CDR1 is SNHLY and CDR2 is FYNNEI. DNA for the CDR3: TGTGCCAGCAGTCAAGCCAGCGAGCAGTACTTC. Encoded protein: CASSQASEQYF.

The chain joins TRBV5-1 to TRBJ2-1; 8 bases map to TRBD1. Germline CDR1 and CDR2: SGHRS and YFSETQ. Trimming cost V 0 bases and J 7 bases; bases outside gene matches: 9. The CDR3 loop spans 16 amino acids. The CDR3: CASSLGLRDRLNEQFF. The CDR3 nucleotides read TGCGCCAGCAGCTTGGGCCTCCGGGACAGGCTTAATGAGCAGTTCTTC.

The chain joins TRBV6-1 to TRBJ1-6; a possible D gene is TRBD1 (5 bases). Germline V gene sequence: CDR1 MNHNS, CDR2 SASEGT. The CDR3 has 15 amino acids. Between the trimmed V and J ends, which lost 5 bases and 4 bases, there was a span of 12 bases. CDR3 residues: CASSLTGTYNSPLHF. The CDR3 DNA reads as TGTGCCAGCAGTCTGACCGGGACTTATAATTCACCCCTCCACTTT.

The genes are TRBV7-2 and TRBJ2-5; no definite D call. The V end was cut by 3 bases, the J end by 6 bases, with 8 bases between. CDR1 is SGHTA, CDR2 FQGNSA, per germline. CDR3 length: 12 residues. The CDR3, as DNA: TGTGCCAGCAGCTTTGGAGAAAAGACCCAGTACTTC. As protein: CASSFGEKTQYF.

The gene calls are TRBV19 and TRBJ2-1, with TRBD1 identical over 9 bases. In germline, CDR1 is LNHDA, CDR2 SQIVND (reference sequence). Losses at the gene ends were 5 bases for V and 6 bases for J; bases not matched to a gene: 8. The length of the CDR3 is 15 residues. The CDR3 bases are TGTGCCAGTAGTTTACGGGACAGGGATGCCAATGAGCAGTTCTTC. This codes for CASSLRDRDANEQFF.